Listed below are T cell receptor beta chains from one sample, sequenced in a study of CD8 T cells in ankylosing spondylitis. One entry per CDR3 protein results from TCRdb running MiXCR on the 5' RACE reads. Here the sample spans about 42,000 distinct CDR3 sequences, 2.7% being singletons. The sample consisted of blood, either unsorted or a sorted T cell fraction (not recorded which). Every receptor here comes from a male donor with ankylosing spondylitis or in good health (not recorded which). Both conserved end residues are part of each CDR3. The D gene is left open where the match is weak. Clone size appears in some rows only: once, few, many, or a class for an expanded clone.

clone size	V gene	J gene	D gene	CDR3 DNA	CDR3 protein
many	TRBV9	TRBJ2-3	.	TGTGCCAGCAGCGCGGCTACTTACACAGATACGCAGTATTTT	CASSAATYTDTQYF
few	TRBV9	TRBJ2-5	.	TGTGCCAGCAGCGTAACCCCTGAGGGGGGAGAGACCCAGTACTTC	CASSVTPEGGETQYF
many	TRBV9	TRBJ2-5	TRBD2	TGTGCCAGCAGCGTAGGGGCTAGCGGGAGACAAGAGACCCAGTACTTC	CASSVGASGRQETQYF
many	TRBV9	TRBJ2-3	.	TGTGCCAGCAGCGTAGGAAAGGAAGATACGCAGTATTTT	CASSVGKEDTQYF
many	TRBV9	TRBJ2-7	.	TGTGCCAGCACCAAAGATCCCGGAGGGACCTACGAGCAGTACTTC	CASTKDPGGTYEQYF
many	TRBV9	TRBJ1-1	.	TGTGCCAGCAGCGCCAGGGGCATGAACACTGAAGCTTTCTTT	CASSARGMNTEAFF
many	TRBV9	TRBJ2-3	.	TGTGCCAGCAGCGTAACTGGGGACACGACAGATACGCAGTATTTT	CASSVTGDTTDTQYF
many	TRBV9	TRBJ2-3	TRBD2	TGTGCCAGCAGCGTAGCTAGCGGCCCAAGCACAGATACGCAGTATTTT	CASSVASGPSTDTQYF
many	TRBV9	TRBJ2-3	TRBD2	TGTGCCAGCAGCGTCCTAGCGGGGGAGACAGATACGCAGTATTTT	CASSVLAGETDTQYF
many	TRBV9	TRBJ2-7	TRBD2	TGTGCCAGCAGCGCGGGCAGCGGGGGAGTGGAGCAGTACTTC	CASSAGSGGVEQYF
many	TRBV9	TRBJ2-6	.	TGTGCCAGCAGCGTAGGTGGTACCGGGGCCAACGTCCTGACTTTC	CASSVGGTGANVLTF
many	TRBV9	TRBJ2-7	TRBD2	TGTGCCAGCAGCGTCGGCGGGAGGTACTCCTACGAGCAGTACTTC	CASSVGGRYSYEQYF
many	TRBV9	TRBJ2-7	TRBD1	TGTGCCAGCAGCGTAGAAGGGGGCGTCTACGAGCAGTACTTC	CASSVEGGVYEQYF
many	TRBV9	TRBJ2-1	TRBD2	TGTGCCAGCAGCCCCCGACTAGCTAAATCCAATGAGCAGTTCTTC	CASSPRLAKSNEQFF
.	TRBV9	TRBJ1-4	TRBD1	TGTGCCAGCAGCGTTGGGGGACAGGGGGCGTTTGGTGAAAAACTGTTTTTT	CASSVGGQGAFGEKLFF
many	TRBV9	TRBJ2-7	TRBD2	TGTGCCAGCAGCCCGCGACTAGCGGGAACATCCTACGAGCAGTACTTC	CASSPRLAGTSYEQYF
many	TRBV9	TRBJ2-3	TRBD2	TGTGCCAGCAGCGTGAGACTAGCGGCCACAGATACGCAGTATTTT	CASSVRLAATDTQYF